The 31 T cell receptor beta chains below were found in one sample sequenced in a study of blood T cell repertoires in COVID-19. Produced via immunoSEQ multiplex PCR; TCRdb's table is partial and in-frame only. Among fewer than 250,000 clones, around 86% were seen once, and the ten largest hold roughly 5.2%. Sequenced material: peripheral blood. The source of these receptors is an elderly woman with COVID-19, enrolled during active disease.

The chain employs TRBV27 and TRBJ1-3, with D possibly being TRBD1 (6 bases). The CDR3 length is 14 residues. Germline CDR1 and CDR2: MNHEY and SMNVEV (reference sequence). V lost 5 bases and J 3 bases, leaving 11 bases between the germline ends. In nucleotides, the CDR3 is TGTGCCAGCAGTAGGGGGGGCGTTGGAAACACCATATATTTT. Translating gives CASSRGGVGNTIYF.

The rearrangement joins TRBV5-1 to TRBJ2-7; 8 positions agree with TRBD1. This CDR3 contains 14 residues. Germline assignment: CDR1 SGHRS and CDR2 YFSETQ. V gave up 4 bases and J gave up 2 bases; unmatched junction bases: 5. The CDR3 coding sequence is TGCGCCAGCAGCGCCCAGGGGGCCCCCTACGAGCAGTACTTC. Translated: CASSAQGAPYEQYF.

The gene calls are TRBV27 and TRBJ1-4; TRBD1 might be the D (5 bases). Per germline, CDR1 MNHEY and CDR2 SMNVEV (reference sequence). Trimming removed 5 bases from V and 4 bases from J, with 14 bases in between. This CDR3 has 15 residues. The CDR3 is CASSAGTPVNEKLFF. The CDR3 DNA sequence: TGTGCCAGCAGTGCCGGGACTCCCGTTAATGAAAAACTGTTTTTT. The full variable domain, rest sourced from reference TRBV27 and TRBJ1-4, is EAQVTQNPRYLITVTGKKLTVTCSQNMNHEYMSWYRQDPGLGLRQIYYSMNVEVTDKGDVPEGYKVSRKEKRNFPLILESPSPNQTSLYFCASSAGTPVNEKLFFGSGTQLSVL.

This chain uses TRBV20-1 with TRBJ1-4; 8 positions agree with TRBD1. The germline V gene has CDR1 DFQATT and CDR2 SNEGSKA (reference sequence). The CDR3 loop spans 11 amino acids. V lost 6 bases and J lost 13; bases outside the gene matches: 7. CDR3 in amino acids: CSAIQGVGLFF. The CDR3 DNA is TGCAGTGCGATACAGGGGGTTGGACTGTTTTTT.

The rearrangement uses TRBV3-1 (or the pseudogene TRBV3-2) and TRBJ2-4; 10 bases fit TRBD2. The germline V gene encodes CDR1 LGHDT and CDR2 YNNKEL (reference sequence). With 1 base clipped from V and 6 bases from J, the junction kept 6 bases outside the gene matches. The CDR3 totals 16 residues. CDR3 in DNA: TGTGCCAGCAGCCAAGGGGCTAGCGGGGGACTAAACATTCAGTACTTC. Translated, it gives CASSQGASGGLNIQYF.

The chain recombines TRBV2 with TRBJ1-2; weak D call: TRBD1 (5 bases). With 8 bases removed from V and 5 bases from J, the gap between germline ends came to 15 bases. Germline V lookup: CDR1 SNHLY, CDR2 FYNNEI. This CDR3 contains 13 residues. The CDR3: CASSLGGGYGYTF. In DNA form, the CDR3 reads TGTGCCAGCTCCCTTGGGGGAGGATATGGCTACACCTTC.

This clone was seen a single time. The chain combines TRBV29-1 with TRBJ2-3; possible D gene TRBD2, 6 bases. V was shortened by 5 bases and J by 3 bases, with 15 bases between the two germline ends. CDR1 is SQVTM and CDR2 is ANQGSEA in the germline V gene. This CDR3 has 14 residues. CDR3 amino acids: CSVCGTDATDTQYF. The CDR3 DNA reads TGCAGCGTTTGCGGGACCGATGCGACAGATACGCAGTATTTT.

The chain has TRBV7-6 and TRBJ2-4; D might be TRBD1 (7 bases). From germline, CDR1 is SGHVS and CDR2 FNYEAQ. V was clipped by 1 base and J by 9 bases, with 25 bases between them. The CDR3 is 18 amino acids. CDR3: CASSLGLDRGGPEGIQYF. In nucleotides, the CDR3 is TGTGCCAGCAGCTTAGGTCTCGACAGAGGGGGCCCGGAGGGCATTCAGTACTTC.

This clone was picked up one time. This chain connects TRBV23-1 to TRBJ2-7, with D maybe TRBD1 (6 bases). TRBV23-1 is an ORF, with its function uncertain. V was cut by 0 bases and J by 4 bases, with 13 bases left in between. The length of the CDR3 is 15 residues. CDR3 bases: TGCGCCAGCAGTCAATCTAGAGGACAGATATACGAGCAGTACTTC. It codes for CASSQSRGQIYEQYF.

CDR3 region: CASSYTSGGRGDTDTQYF. The CDR3, as DNA: TGTGCCAGCAGTTACACTAGCGGGGGGCGAGGGGACACAGATACGCAGTATTTT. J is TRBJ2-3 and V is TRBV27; 12 positions match TRBD2. The junction had 10 bases not matched to a gene; V was cut back by 4 bases and J by 2 bases. This CDR3 has 18 residues. Germline CDR1 is MNHEY and CDR2 is SMNVEV (reference sequence).

The chain links TRBV27 to TRBJ2-1, with D maybe TRBD2 (6 bases). Looked up from germline, CDR1 is MNHEY and CDR2 is SMNVEV (reference sequence). There are 14 residues in the CDR3. V was shortened by 0 bases and J by 10 bases, with 13 bases between the two germline ends. CDR3 sequence (DNA): TGTGCCAGCAGTTTATCGGAGATCGGGGGAGAGCAGTTCTTC. Amino acid sequence: CASSLSEIGGEQFF.

This chain connects TRBV4-2 to TRBJ1-3; tentative D call: TRBD1 (5 bases). Germline CDR1 is LGHNA and CDR2 is YNFKEQ. The CDR3 contains 15 residues. Trimming took off 1 base at V and 3 bases at J, with 10 bases between the two ends. As DNA, the CDR3 is TGTGCCAGCAGCCAAGTTCAGGGTGGTGGAAACACCATATATTTT. Its translation is CASSQVQGGGNTIYF.

The V and J genes are TRBV28 and TRBJ2-7; D is unclear. The germline V and J ends were trimmed by 2 bases and 2 bases, with 10 bases remaining between them. This CDR3 spans 14 amino acids. Germline V gives CDR1 MDHEN, CDR2 SYDVKM. This CDR3 is CASSLMQEPYEQYF. CDR3 sequence (DNA): TGTGCCAGCAGTTTAATGCAGGAACCCTACGAGCAGTACTTC.

V and J are TRBV3-1 (or the pseudogene TRBV3-2) and TRBJ2-2; 13 nucleotides match TRBD2. The ends lost 4 bases at V and 7 bases at J; junction bases unmatched: 6. Germline values: CDR1 LGHDT, CDR2 YNNKEL (reference sequence). The CDR3 is 16 residues long. CDR3: CASSRRTSGGSGELFF. DNA for the CDR3: TGTGCCAGCAGCCGACGGACTAGCGGGGGTAGCGGGGAGCTGTTTTTT.

The rearrangement joins TRBV11-3 to TRBJ2-3; TRBD2 might be the D (5 bases). V lost 0 bases and J 9 bases, leaving 13 bases between the germline ends. Germline CDR1 reads SGHNT; CDR2 reads YENEEA. The CDR3 is 14 amino acids. The CDR3 region is CASSLDPLSGTQYF. The CDR3 nucleotides are TGTGCCAGCAGCTTAGATCCTCTGAGCGGAACGCAGTATTTT.

The chain has TRBV6-6 and TRBJ2-6, with D perhaps TRBD2 (5 bases). Germline CDR1 reads MNHNY; CDR2 reads SVGAGI (reference sequence). Trimming cost V 4 bases and J 0 bases, with 10 bases left between them. The CDR3 consists of 16 residues. The CDR3 is CASSSQRGSGANVLTF. For the CDR3, the DNA is TGTGCCAGCAGTTCCCAACGGGGCTCTGGGGCCAACGTCCTGACTTTC.

The CDR3 DNA reads TGTGCCACCAGTGACCCAGGACGGGAAAATAACGAGCAGTACTTC. Protein: CATSDPGRENNEQYF. The chain carries TRBV24-1 and TRBJ2-7; tentatively, D is TRBD2 (5 bases). Germline V CDR1 and CDR2: KGHDR, SFDVKD. Trimming removed 4 bases at V and 5 bases at J, with 17 bases between. The CDR3 length is 15 residues.

This rearrangement joins TRBV5-1 to TRBJ2-2, with TRBD2 as a possible D gene (5 bases). Germline assignment: CDR1 SGHRS and CDR2 YFSETQ. V lost 0 bases, J lost 5 bases, and 11 bases lay in between. The CDR3 runs to 15 residues. The CDR3 DNA sequence: TGCGCCAGCAGCTTGGCTCTATCGGGGACCGGGGAGCTGTTTTTT. It translates to CASSLALSGTGELFF.

The genes are TRBV3-1 (or the pseudogene TRBV3-2) and TRBJ1-2; D perhaps matches TRBD1 (5 bases). Germline V gene sequence: CDR1 LGHDT, CDR2 YNNKEL (reference sequence). The V gene lost 4 bases and the J gene lost 2 bases, with 8 bases spanning the gap. This CDR3 comprises 13 residues. The CDR3 loop is CASSPTENYGYTF. CDR3 DNA: TGTGCCAGCAGCCCGACAGAAAACTATGGCTACACCTTC.

The rearrangement uses TRBV11-2 and TRBJ2-5; 9 bases line up with TRBD1. The CDR3 contains 15 residues. Germline V gene sequence: CDR1 SGHAT, CDR2 FQNNGV. V shed 3 bases, J shed 4 bases, and the junction held 6 bases outside the gene matches. CDR3 in amino acids: CASSFGTGFRETQYF. The CDR3, as DNA: TGTGCCAGCAGCTTCGGGACAGGGTTTCGAGAGACCCAGTACTTC.

This rearrangement joins TRBV6-5 to TRBJ1-2, with 7 bases fitting TRBD1. CDR3 length: 15 residues. The V gene end was trimmed by 9 bases and the J gene end by 4 bases; junction bases not matched to a gene: 14. CDR1 and CDR2 from the germline V gene are MNHEY and SVGAGI. This chain's CDR3 is CASDLTGIGGYGYTF. In nucleotides, the CDR3 is TGTGCCAGTGATCTGACAGGGATAGGAGGCTATGGCTACACCTTC.

The gene calls are TRBV18 and TRBJ2-5; tentative D call: TRBD2 (5 bases). CDR3 length: 15 residues. Germline CDR1 and CDR2: KGHSH and LQKENI. The V end was cut by 0 bases, the J end by 1 base, with 9 bases between. CDR3 loop: CASSPPGRVQETQYF. In nucleotides, the CDR3 is TGTGCCAGCTCACCACCCGGGCGGGTCCAAGAGACCCAGTACTTC.

The chain links TRBV6-1 to TRBJ1-2, with D possibly being TRBD1 (5 bases). CDR3 length: 14 residues. V lost 6 bases to trimming and J lost 6 bases, with 17 bases between them. Germline lookup yields CDR1 MNHNS and CDR2 SASEGT. The CDR3 spells CASSYQGGVNGYTF. The DNA of the CDR3 is TGTGCCAGCAGCTACCAGGGAGGTGTGAATGGCTACACCTTC.

The rearrangement links TRBV3-1 (or the pseudogene TRBV3-2) to TRBJ1-3; TRBD1 matches at 8 bases. With V trimmed by 5 bases and J by 0 bases, 3 bases remained unmatched. This CDR3 spans 15 amino acids. In germline, CDR1 is LGHDT, CDR2 YNNKEL (reference sequence). The CDR3 here is CASSRTGPSGNTIYF. In nucleotides, the CDR3 is TGTGCCAGCAGCAGGACAGGGCCCTCTGGAAACACCATATATTTT.

A remark on this clone: The same CDR3 can be traced to other DNA sequences in this sample. The V and J genes are TRBV30 and TRBJ1-3; no reliable D call. This CDR3 comprises 15 residues. Trimming cost V 0 bases and J 0 bases, with 9 bases left between them. The germline V gene encodes CDR1 GTSNPN and CDR2 SVGIG (reference sequence). CDR3 nucleotide sequence: TGTGCCTGGAGTGTACCAGGCAACTCTGGAAACACCATATATTTT. Its translation: CAWSVPGNSGNTIYF. Full variable domain (missing parts from reference TRBV30 and TRBJ1-3): SQTIHQWPATLVQPVGSPLSLECTVEGTSNPNLYWYRQAAGRGLQLLFYSVGIGQISSEVPQNLSASRPQDRQFILSSKKLLLSDSGFYLCAWSVPGNSGNTIYFGEGSWLTVV.

This clone has more than one count but fewer than ten. V and J are TRBV10-3 and TRBJ1-2; D possibly corresponds to TRBD1 (5 bases). CDR3 length: 15 amino acids. The V and J ends lost 0 bases and 6 bases respectively, with 14 bases between them. Germline-derived CDR1 and CDR2 are ENHRY and SYGVKD. CDR3 region: CAISESWTIVDGYTF. Here the CDR3 DNA reads TGTGCCATCAGTGAGTCGTGGACAATCGTCGATGGCTACACCTTC.

The chain joins TRBV5-1 to TRBJ2-7; 14 nucleotides line up with TRBD2. The CDR3 runs 18 residues. In germline, CDR1 is SGHRS, CDR2 YFSETQ. J lost 0 bases, V lost 0 bases, and 5 bases had no gene match. CDR3: CASSLGTSGGSSSYEQYF. The CDR3 DNA reads as TGCGCCAGCAGCTTGGGGACTAGCGGGGGGTCGAGCTCCTACGAGCAGTACTTC.

The J gene is TRBJ2-7, the V gene TRBV7-2, with 9 bases matching TRBD1. The CDR3 length is 14 residues. Germline V gene sequence: CDR1 SGHTA, CDR2 FQGNSA. V lost 6 bases, J lost 2 bases, and 5 bases stayed unmatched. The CDR3 region is CASSRGTGPYEQYF. For the CDR3, the DNA is TGTGCCAGCAGTAGGGGGACAGGGCCCTACGAGCAGTACTTC.

The chain is built from TRBV19 and TRBJ1-6; 10 bases match TRBD1. Losses at the gene ends were 3 bases for V and 8 bases for J; bases not matched to a gene: 7. Germline CDR1 reads LNHDA; CDR2 reads SQIVND (reference sequence). The CDR3 is 16 residues long. DNA for the CDR3: TGTGCCAGTAGTATGGGGGGACAGGGGTGGTATTCACCCCTCCACTTT. Translating it yields CASSMGGQGWYSPLHF.

The chain carries TRBV6-5 and TRBJ2-3, with 9 bases matching TRBD1. The germline V gene encodes CDR1 MNHEY and CDR2 SVGAGI. V shed 7 bases and J 5 bases; nucleotides not matched to a gene: 7. The length of the CDR3 is 14 residues. The CDR3 coding sequence is TGTGCCAGCAACCGACAGGGGGTGGTAGATACGCAGTATTTT. It codes for CASNRQGVVDTQYF.

The genes are TRBV5-1 and TRBJ2-2; a weak D match, TRBD1 (5 bases). Trimming pared 3 bases from V and 5 bases from J, leaving 17 bases between. This CDR3 contains 16 residues. Germline V lookup: CDR1 SGHRS, CDR2 YFSETQ. The CDR3 reads CASSSTGSKDTGELFF. DNA for the CDR3: TGCGCCAGCAGCTCCACAGGAAGCAAGGATACCGGGGAGCTGTTTTTT.